Listed below are T cell receptor beta chains from one sample, sequenced in a study of robustness of blood B and T cell sequencing. TCRdb redid the calling of the PCR reads with MiXCR, one entry per CDR3 protein. The table records roughly 1,600 distinct CDR3 sequences, around 45% of them present only once. Sequences were obtained from peripheral blood. These receptors were taken from a human donor in good health. CDR3s include the opening cysteine and the closing phenylalanine or tryptophan. D genes are given only for firm matches. Clone size is stated in some rows and not others, as once, few, many or a class when expanded.

clone size,J gene,V gene,D gene,CDR3 length,CDR3 DNA,CDR3 protein
-,TRBJ1-3,TRBV3-1,-,16,TGTGCCAGCAGCTCCCCGAGACAAATCTCTGGAAACACCATATATTTT,CASSSPRQISGNTIYF
few,TRBJ2-2,TRBV6-2/TRBV6-3,-,13,TGTGCCAGCAGTTACCTGAACACCGGGGAGCTGTTTTTT,CASSYLNTGELFF
-,TRBJ2-3,TRBV10-1,TRBD1,16,TGCGCCAGCAGTGAGCTTTCCGGGACAGGGAAGGATACGCAGTATTTT,CASSELSGTGKDTQYF
few,TRBJ2-3,TRBV25-1,TRBD2,18,TGTGCCAGCAGTGAAATTCCCCTCAGCGGGGGAAGCACAGATACGCAGTATTTT,CASSEIPLSGGSTDTQYF
-,TRBJ1-1,TRBV13,-,13,TGTGCCAGCAGCTTACGGGGGGACACTGAAGCTTTCTTT,CASSLRGDTEAFF
-,TRBJ1-1,TRBV6-5,-,12,TGTGCCAGCAGTTTCTCGGGGACTGAAGCTTTCTTT,CASSFSGTEAFF
-,TRBJ1-2,TRBV5-1,TRBD1,15,TGCGCCAGCAGCTTGACGACAAAGGGGGCGGATGGCTACACCTTC,CASSLTTKGADGYTF
-,TRBJ1-6,TRBV10-3,-,15,TGTGCCATCAGTGAGGGGGGCAGGTACAATTCACCCCTCCACTTT,CAISEGGRYNSPLHF
-,TRBJ1-5,TRBV5-6,-,13,TGTGCCAGCAGCCTACAGGGTAATCAGCCCCAGCATTTT,CASSLQGNQPQHF
-,TRBJ2-7,TRBV9,-,13,TGTGCCAGCAGCGTAGGCCAGCGGGACGAGCAGTACTTC,CASSVGQRDEQYF
-,TRBJ1-2,TRBV2,TRBD1,16,TGTGCCAGCAGTCGCCCCCGGGACAGAGATAACTATGGCTACACCTTC,CASSRPRDRDNYGYTF
-,TRBJ1-5,TRBV6-1,-,13,TGTGCCAGCAGAAGACAGTCCCCCCAGCCCCAGCATTTT,CASRRQSPQPQHF
-,TRBJ2-1,TRBV12-3/TRBV12-4,-,14,TGTGCCAGCATCGACAGAGGCTCCTACAATGAGCAGTTCTTC,CASIDRGSYNEQFF
few,TRBJ1-1,TRBV5-1,-,15,TGCGCCAGCAGCTTGGCGGGGGCACGGAGTACTGAAGCTTTCTTT,CASSLAGARSTEAFF
-,TRBJ1-2,TRBV5-4,TRBD1,14,TGTGCCAGCAGCTTGAAGGTCGGCAGGGGGGGCTACACCTTC,CASSLKVGRGGYTF
few,TRBJ2-3,TRBV5-6,-,15,TGTGCCAGCAGCGCCGGAGGTTCGGGCACAGATACGCAGTATTTT,CASSAGGSGTDTQYF
-,TRBJ1-1,TRBV29-1,-,14,TGCAGCGTTGATATAGGCCTCCGGGGCACTGAAGCTTTCTTT,CSVDIGLRGTEAFF
-,TRBJ2-3,TRBV10-1,-,13,TGCGCCAGCAGCGCAAATTTGCTGGATACGCAGTATTTT,CASSANLLDTQYF
few,TRBJ2-3,TRBV5-5,-,16,TGTGCCAGCAGCTTGATACTAACAGGGTACACAGATACGCAGTATTTT,CASSLILTGYTDTQYF
few,TRBJ2-5,TRBV5-5,-,15,TGTGCCAGCAGCTTTCTAGCGACGGGTGGGGAGACCCAGTACTTC,CASSFLATGGETQYF
-,TRBJ1-1,TRBV20-1,-,18,TGCAGTGCTAGAGGATCACAGCGATCCGATCCCAGATCCACTGAAGCTTTCTTT,CSARGSQRSDPRSTEAFF
-,TRBJ2-3,TRBV11-2,-,16,TGTGCCAGCAGCTTCCCCCCTCAAGAGACCACAGATACGCAGTATTTT,CASSFPPQETTDTQYF
-,TRBJ2-7,TRBV5-1,-,16,TGCGCCAGCAGCTTGGCCCGGGACACCCCAAAGCAGGAGCAGTACTTC,CASSLARDTPKQEQYF
few,TRBJ2-1,TRBV11-1,-,13,TGTGCCAGCAGCTCGGACCGGGACTCTGAGCAGTTCTTC,CASSSDRDSEQFF
once,TRBJ1-2,TRBV20-1,-,15,TGCAGTGCTAGTCAATCCCGAGGCAAATCGGAAGGCTACACCTTC,CSASQSRGKSEGYTF
few,TRBJ2-7,TRBV11-1,TRBD2,18,TGTGCCAGCAGCTTAGCGCTAGCGGGGGGCCCCCTCAACACCGAGCAGTACTTC,CASSLALAGGPLNTEQYF
-,TRBJ2-6,TRBV5-6,-,15,TGTGCCAGCAGCTTCGGGTTCTCTGGGGCCAACGTCCTGACTTTC,CASSFGFSGANVLTF